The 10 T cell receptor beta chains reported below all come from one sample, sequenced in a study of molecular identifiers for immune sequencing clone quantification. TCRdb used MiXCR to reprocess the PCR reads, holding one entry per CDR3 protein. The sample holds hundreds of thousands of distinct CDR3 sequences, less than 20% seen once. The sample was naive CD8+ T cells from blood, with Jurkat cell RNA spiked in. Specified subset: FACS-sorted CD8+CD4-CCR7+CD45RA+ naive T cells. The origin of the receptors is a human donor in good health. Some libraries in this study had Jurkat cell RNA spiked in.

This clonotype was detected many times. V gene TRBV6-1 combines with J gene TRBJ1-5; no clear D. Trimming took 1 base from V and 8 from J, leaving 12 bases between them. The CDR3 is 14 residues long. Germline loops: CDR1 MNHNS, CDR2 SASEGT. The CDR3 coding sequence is TGTGCCAGCAGTGAAGATTTAATGAGGGAGCCCCAGCATTTT. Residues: CASSEDLMREPQHF.

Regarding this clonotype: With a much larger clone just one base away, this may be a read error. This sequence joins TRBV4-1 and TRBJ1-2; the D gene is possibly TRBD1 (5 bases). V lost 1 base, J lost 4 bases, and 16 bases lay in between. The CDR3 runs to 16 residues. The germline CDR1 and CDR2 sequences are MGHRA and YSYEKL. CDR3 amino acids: CASSQGNPGSGYGYTF. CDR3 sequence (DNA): TGCGCCAGCAGCCAAGGGAATCCAGGGTCAGGCTATGGCTACACCTTC.

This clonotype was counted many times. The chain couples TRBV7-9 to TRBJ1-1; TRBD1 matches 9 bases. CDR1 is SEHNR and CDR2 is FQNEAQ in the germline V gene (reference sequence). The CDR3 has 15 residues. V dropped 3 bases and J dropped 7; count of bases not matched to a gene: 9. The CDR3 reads CASSLGQGQGSEAFF. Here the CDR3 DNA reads TGTGCCAGCAGCTTGGGTCAGGGACAGGGAAGTGAAGCTTTCTTT.

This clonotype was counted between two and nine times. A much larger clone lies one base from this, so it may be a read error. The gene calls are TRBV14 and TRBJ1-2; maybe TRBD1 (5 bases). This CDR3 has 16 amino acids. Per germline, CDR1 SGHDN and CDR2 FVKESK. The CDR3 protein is CASGQERNRPHYGYTF. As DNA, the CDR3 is TGTGCCAGCGGCCAAGAAAGGAACAGGCCCCACTATGGCTACACCTTC.

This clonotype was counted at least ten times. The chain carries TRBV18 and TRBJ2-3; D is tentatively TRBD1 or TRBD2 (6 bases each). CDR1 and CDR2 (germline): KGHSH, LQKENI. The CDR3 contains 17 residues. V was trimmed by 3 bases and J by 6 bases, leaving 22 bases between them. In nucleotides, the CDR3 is TGTGCCAGCTCACCCGCCAGCAGCGTACGGGGGCCGGATACGCAGTATTTT. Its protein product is CASSPASSVRGPDTQYF.

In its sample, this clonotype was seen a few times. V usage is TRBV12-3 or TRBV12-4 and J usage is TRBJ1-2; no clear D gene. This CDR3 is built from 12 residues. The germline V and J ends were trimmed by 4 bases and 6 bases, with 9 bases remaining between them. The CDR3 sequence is CASSWASHGYTF. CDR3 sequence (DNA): TGTGCCAGCAGTTGGGCCAGCCATGGCTACACCTTC.

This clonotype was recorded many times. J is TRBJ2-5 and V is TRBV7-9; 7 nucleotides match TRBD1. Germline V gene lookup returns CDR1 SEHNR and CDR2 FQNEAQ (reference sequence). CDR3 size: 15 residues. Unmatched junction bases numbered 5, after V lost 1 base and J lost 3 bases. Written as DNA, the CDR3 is TGTGCCAGCAGCTTAGAGAGACAGGGCGAAGAGACCCAGTACTTC. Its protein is CASSLERQGEETQYF.

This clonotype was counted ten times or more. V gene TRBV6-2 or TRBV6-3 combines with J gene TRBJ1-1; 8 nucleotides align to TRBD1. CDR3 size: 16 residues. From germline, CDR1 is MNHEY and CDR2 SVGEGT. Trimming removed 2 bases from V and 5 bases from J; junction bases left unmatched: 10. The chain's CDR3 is CASSYPRIDRGTEAFF. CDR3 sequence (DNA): TGTGCCAGCAGTTACCCCCGCATCGACAGGGGTACTGAAGCTTTCTTT.

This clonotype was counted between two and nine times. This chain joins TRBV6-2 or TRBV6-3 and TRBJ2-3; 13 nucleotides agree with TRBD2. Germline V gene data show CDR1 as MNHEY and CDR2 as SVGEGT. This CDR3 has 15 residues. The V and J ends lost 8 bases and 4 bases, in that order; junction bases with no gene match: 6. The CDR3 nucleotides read TGTGCCAGCCGAAGAACTAGCGGGGGGGCAGATACGCAGTATTTT. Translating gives CASRRTSGGADTQYF.

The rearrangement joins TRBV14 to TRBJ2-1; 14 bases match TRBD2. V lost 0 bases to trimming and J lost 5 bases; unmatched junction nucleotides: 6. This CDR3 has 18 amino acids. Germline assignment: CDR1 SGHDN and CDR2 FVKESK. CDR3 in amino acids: CASSQDKTSGGVHNEQFF. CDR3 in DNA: TGTGCCAGCAGCCAAGATAAGACTAGCGGGGGGGTCCACAATGAGCAGTTCTTC. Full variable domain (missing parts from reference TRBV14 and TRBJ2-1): EAGVTQFPSHSVIEKGQTVTLRCDPISGHDNLYWYRRVMGKEIKFLLHFVKESKQDESGMPNNRFLAERTGGTYSTLKVQPAELEDSGVYFCASSQDKTSGGVHNEQFFGPGTRLTVL.